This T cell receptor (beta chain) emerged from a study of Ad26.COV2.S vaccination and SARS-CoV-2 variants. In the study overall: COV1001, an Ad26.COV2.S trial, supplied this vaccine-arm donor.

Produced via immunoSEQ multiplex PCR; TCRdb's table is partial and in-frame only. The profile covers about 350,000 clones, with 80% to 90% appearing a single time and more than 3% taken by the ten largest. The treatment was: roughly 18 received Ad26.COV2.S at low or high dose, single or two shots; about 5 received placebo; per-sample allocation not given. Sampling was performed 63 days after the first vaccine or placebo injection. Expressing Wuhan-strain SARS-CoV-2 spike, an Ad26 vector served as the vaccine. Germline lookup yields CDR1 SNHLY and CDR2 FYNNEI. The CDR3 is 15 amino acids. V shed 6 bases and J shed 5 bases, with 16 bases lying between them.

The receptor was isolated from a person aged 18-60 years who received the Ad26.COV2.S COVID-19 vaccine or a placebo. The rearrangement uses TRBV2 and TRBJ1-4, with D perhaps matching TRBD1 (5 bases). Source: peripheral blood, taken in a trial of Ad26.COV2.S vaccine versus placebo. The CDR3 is CASSSPGGKNEKLFF. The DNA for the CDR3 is TGTGCCAGCAGCTCCCCCGGGGGTAAAAATGAAAAACTGTTTTTT.